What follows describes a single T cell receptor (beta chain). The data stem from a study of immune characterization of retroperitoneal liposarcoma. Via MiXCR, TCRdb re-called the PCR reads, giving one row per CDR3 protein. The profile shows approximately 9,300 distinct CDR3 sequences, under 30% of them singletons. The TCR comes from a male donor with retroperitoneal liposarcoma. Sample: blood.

For the CDR3, the DNA is TGTGCCAGCAGCTTCGAGGCTGCTGGCTACGAGCAGTACTTC. This codes for CASSFEAAGYEQYF. J is TRBJ2-7 and V is TRBV5-4, with D unresolved. Germline V gene sequence: CDR1 SGHNT, CDR2 YYREEE (reference sequence). The germline V and J ends were trimmed by 2 bases and 3 bases, with 12 bases remaining between them. This CDR3 region has 14 residues.